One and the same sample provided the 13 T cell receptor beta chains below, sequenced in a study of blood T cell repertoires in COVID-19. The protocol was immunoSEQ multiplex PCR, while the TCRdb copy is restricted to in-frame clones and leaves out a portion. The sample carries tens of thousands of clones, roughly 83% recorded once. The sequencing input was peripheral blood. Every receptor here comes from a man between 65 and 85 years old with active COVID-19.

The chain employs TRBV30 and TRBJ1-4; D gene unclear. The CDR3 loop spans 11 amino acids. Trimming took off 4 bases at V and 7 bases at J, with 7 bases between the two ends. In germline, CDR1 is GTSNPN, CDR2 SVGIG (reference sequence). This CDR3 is CAWMRGEKLFF. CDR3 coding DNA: TGTGCCTGGATGCGCGGTGAAAAACTGTTTTTT.

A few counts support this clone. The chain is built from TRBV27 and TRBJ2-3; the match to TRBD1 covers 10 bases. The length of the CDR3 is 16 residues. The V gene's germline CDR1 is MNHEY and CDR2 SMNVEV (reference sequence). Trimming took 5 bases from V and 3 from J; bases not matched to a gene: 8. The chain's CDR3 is CASSKIRQGATDTQYF. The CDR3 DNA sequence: TGTGCCAGCAGTAAAATAAGACAGGGGGCTACAGATACGCAGTATTTT.

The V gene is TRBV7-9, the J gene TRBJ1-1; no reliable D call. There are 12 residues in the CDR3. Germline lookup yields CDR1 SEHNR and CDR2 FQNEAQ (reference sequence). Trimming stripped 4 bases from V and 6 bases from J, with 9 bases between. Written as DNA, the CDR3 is TGTGCCAGCAGCTCCGTGGGCGCTGAAGCTTTCTTT. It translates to CASSSVGAEAFF.

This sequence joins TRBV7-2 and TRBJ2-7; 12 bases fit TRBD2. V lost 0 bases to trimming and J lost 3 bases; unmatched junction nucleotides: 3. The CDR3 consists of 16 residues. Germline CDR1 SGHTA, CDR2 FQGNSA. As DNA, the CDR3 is TGTGCCAGCAGCTTAGCGAGGACTAGCGGGAACTACGAGCAGTACTTC. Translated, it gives CASSLARTSGNYEQYF.

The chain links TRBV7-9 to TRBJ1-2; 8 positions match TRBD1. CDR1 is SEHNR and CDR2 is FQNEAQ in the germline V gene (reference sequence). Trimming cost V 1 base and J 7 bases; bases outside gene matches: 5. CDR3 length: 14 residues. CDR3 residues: CASSLGSGGAGYTF. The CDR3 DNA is TGTGCCAGCAGCTTAGGTTCAGGGGGCGCTGGCTACACCTTC.

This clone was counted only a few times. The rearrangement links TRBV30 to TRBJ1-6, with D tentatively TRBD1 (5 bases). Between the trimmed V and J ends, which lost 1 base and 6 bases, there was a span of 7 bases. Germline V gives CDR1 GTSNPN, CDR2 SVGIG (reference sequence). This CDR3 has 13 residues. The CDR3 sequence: CAWSAGGNSPLHF. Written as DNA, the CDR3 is TGTGCCTGGAGTGCGGGGGGTAATTCACCCCTCCACTTT.

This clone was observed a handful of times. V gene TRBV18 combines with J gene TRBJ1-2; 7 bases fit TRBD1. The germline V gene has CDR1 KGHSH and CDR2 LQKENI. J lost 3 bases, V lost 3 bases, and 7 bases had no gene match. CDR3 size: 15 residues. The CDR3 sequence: CASSPLTGTDYGYTF. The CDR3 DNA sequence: TGTGCCAGCTCACCCCTAACCGGGACAGACTATGGCTACACCTTC. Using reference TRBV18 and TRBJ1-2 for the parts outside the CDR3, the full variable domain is NAGVMQNPRHLVRRRGQEARLRCSPMKGHSHVYWYRQLPEEGLKFMVYLQKENIIDESGMPKERFSAEFPKEGPSILRIQQVVRGDSAAYFCASSPLTGTDYGYTFGSGTRLTVV.

This chain's CDR3 is CASSQEGGYTF. For the CDR3, the DNA is TGTGCCAGCAGTCAAGAGGGAGGCTACACCTTC. The chain has TRBV6-6 and TRBJ1-2; D is unclear. CDR1 and CDR2 (germline): MNHNY, SVGAGI (reference sequence). The CDR3 contains 11 residues. V lost 5 bases and J 8 bases, leaving 9 bases between the germline ends.

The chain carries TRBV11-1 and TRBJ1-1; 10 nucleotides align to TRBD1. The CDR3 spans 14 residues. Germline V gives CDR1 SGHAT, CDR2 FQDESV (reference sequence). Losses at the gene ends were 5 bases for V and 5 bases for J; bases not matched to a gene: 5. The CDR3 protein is CASSAGTGVTEAFF. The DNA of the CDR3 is TGTGCCAGCAGCGCCGGGACAGGGGTTACTGAAGCTTTCTTT.

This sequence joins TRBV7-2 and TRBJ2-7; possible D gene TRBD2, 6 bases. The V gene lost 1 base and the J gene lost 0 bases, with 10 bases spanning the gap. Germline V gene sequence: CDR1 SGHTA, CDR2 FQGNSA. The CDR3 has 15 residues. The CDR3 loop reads CASSLDGTGSYEQYF. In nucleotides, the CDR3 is TGTGCCAGCAGCTTAGACGGGACTGGCTCCTACGAGCAGTACTTC.

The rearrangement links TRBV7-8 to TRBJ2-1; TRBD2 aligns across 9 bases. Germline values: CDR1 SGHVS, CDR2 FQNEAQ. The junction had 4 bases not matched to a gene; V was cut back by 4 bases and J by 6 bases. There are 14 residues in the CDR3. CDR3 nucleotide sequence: TGTGCCAGCAGCTCGGGACTAGCTCGCAATGAGCAGTTCTTC. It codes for CASSSGLARNEQFF. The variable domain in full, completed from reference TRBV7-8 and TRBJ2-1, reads GAGVSQSPRYKVAKRGQDVALRCDPISGHVSLFWYQQALGQGPEFLTYFQNEAQLDKSGLPSDRFFAERPEGSVSTLKIQRTQQEDSAVYLCASSSGLARNEQFFGPGTRLTVL.

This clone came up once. CDR3 in amino acids: CASSPRRTSGALTDTQYF. CDR3 DNA sequence: TGTGCCAGTAGTCCCCGTCGGACTAGCGGAGCACTCACAGATACGCAGTATTTT. The chain couples TRBV19 to TRBJ2-3, with 10 bases that match TRBD2. V gave up 5 bases and J gave up 2 bases; unmatched junction bases: 13. The V gene's germline CDR1 is LNHDA and CDR2 SQIVND (reference sequence). This CDR3 contains 18 residues.

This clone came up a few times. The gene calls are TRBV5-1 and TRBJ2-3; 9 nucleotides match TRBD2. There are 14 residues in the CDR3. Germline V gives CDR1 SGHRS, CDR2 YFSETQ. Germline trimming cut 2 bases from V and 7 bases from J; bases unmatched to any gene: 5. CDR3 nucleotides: TGCGCCAGCAGCTTAGCGGGGGGAAGTAATACGCAGTATTTT. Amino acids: CASSLAGGSNTQYF. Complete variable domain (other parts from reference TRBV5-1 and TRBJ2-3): KAGVTQTPRYLIKTRGQQVTLSCSPISGHRSVSWYQQTPGQGLQFLFEYFSETQRNKGNFPGRFSGRQFSNSRSEMNVSTLELGDSALYLCASSLAGGSNTQYFGPGTRLTVL.